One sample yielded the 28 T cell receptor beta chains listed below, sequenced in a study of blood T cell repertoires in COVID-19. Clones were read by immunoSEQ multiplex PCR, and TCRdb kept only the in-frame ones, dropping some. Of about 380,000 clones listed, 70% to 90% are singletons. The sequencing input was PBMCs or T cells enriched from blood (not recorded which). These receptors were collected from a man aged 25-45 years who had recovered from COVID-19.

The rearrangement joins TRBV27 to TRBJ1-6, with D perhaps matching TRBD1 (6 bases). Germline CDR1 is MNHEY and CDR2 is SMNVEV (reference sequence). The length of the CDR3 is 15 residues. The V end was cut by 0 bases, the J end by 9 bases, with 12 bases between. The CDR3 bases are TGTGCCAGCAGTTTATCCAGGGGTAGGCGTTCACCCCTCCACTTT. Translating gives CASSLSRGRRSPLHF.

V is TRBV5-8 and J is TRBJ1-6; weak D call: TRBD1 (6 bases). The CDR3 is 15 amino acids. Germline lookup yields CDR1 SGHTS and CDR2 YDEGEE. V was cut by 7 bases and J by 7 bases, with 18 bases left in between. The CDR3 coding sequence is TGTGCCAGCGCGCGTACCGGGACAAAAAATTCACCCCTCCACTTT. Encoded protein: CASARTGTKNSPLHF.

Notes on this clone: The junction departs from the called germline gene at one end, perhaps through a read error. Written as DNA, the CDR3 is TGCGTCAGCAGTTCATCCAGCCCCGGGGATTCCTACAATGAGCAGTTCTTC. Translation gives CVSSSSSPGDSYNEQFF. J is TRBJ2-1 and V is TRBV5-1; a weak D match, TRBD2 (5 bases). The CDR3 consists of 17 residues. CDR1 SGHRS and CDR2 YFSETQ come from the germline V gene.

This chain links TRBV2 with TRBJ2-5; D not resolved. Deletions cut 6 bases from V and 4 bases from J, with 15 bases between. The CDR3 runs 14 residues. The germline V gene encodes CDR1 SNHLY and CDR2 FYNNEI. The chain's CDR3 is CASSPPEDGETQYF. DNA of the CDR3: TGTGCCAGCAGCCCCCCTGAGGATGGAGAGACCCAGTACTTC.

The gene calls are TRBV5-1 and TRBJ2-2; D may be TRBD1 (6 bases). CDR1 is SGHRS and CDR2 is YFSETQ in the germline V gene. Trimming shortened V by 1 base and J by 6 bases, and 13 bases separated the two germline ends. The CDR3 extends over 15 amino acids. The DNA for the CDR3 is TGCGCCAGCAGCTTGACCGCCACAGGGTCCGGGGAGCTGTTTTTT. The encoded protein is CASSLTATGSGELFF. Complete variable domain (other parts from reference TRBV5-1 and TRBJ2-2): KAGVTQTPRYLIKTRGQQVTLSCSPISGHRSVSWYQQTPGQGLQFLFEYFSETQRNKGNFPGRFSGRQFSNSRSEMNVSTLELGDSALYLCASSLTATGSGELFFGEGSRLTVL.

This chain's CDR3 is CASSVDGASRNGYTF. DNA of the CDR3: TGTGCCAGCAGCGTAGATGGGGCAAGTAGAAATGGCTACACCTTC. The chain carries TRBV9 and TRBJ1-2, with a tentative D call TRBD1 (5 bases). Deletions cut 0 bases from V and 6 bases from J, with 15 bases between. This CDR3 is 15 amino acids long. Germline lookup yields CDR1 SGDLS and CDR2 YYNGEE.

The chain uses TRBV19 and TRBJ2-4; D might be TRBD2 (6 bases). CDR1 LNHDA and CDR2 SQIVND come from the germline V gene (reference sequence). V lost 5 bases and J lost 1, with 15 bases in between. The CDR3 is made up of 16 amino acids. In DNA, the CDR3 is TGTGCCAGTAGTTCCGGGGCCGGAGGGGCCAAAAACATTCAGTACTTC. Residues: CASSSGAGGAKNIQYF.

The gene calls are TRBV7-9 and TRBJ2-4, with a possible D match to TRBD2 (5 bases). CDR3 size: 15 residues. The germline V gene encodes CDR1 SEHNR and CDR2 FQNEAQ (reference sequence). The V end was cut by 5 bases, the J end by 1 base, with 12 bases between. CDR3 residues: CASSPWGEAKNIQYF. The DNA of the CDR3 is TGTGCCAGCAGCCCGTGGGGAGAGGCCAAAAACATTCAGTACTTC.

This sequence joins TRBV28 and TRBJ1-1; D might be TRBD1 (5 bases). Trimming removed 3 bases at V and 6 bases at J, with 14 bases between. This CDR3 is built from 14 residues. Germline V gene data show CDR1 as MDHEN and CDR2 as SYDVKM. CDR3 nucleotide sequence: TGTGCCAGCAGTTTGCTTCCTTGGGGGGCTGAAGCTTTCTTT. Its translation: CASSLLPWGAEAFF.

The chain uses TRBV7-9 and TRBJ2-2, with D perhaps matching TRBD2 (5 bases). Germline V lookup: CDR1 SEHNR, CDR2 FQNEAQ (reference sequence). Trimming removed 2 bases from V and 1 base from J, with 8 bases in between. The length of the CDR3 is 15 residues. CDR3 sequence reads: CASSLPGGNTGELFF. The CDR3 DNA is TGTGCCAGCAGCTTACCCGGAGGGAACACCGGGGAGCTGTTTTTT.

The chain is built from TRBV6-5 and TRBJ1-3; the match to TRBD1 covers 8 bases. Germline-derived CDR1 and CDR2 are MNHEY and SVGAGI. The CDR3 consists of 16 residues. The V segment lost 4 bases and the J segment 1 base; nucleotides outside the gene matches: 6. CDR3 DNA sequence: TGTGCCAGCAGTTCCGGACAGGGCGCGTCTGGAAACACCATATATTTT. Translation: CASSSGQGASGNTIYF.

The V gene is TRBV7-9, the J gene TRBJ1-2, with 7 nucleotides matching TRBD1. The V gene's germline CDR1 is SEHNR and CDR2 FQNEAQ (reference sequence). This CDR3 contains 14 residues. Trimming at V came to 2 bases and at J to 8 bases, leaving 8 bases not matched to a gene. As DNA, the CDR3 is TGTGCCAGCAGCTTATCCGAGACAGGGTCCGGCTACACCTTC. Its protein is CASSLSETGSGYTF.

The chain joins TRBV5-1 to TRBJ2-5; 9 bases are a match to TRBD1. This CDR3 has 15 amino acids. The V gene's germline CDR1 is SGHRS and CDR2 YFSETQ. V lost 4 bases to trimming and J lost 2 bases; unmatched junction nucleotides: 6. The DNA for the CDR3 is TGCGCCAGCAGCAAGGGACAGGGCCCACAAGAGACCCAGTACTTC. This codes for CASSKGQGPQETQYF.

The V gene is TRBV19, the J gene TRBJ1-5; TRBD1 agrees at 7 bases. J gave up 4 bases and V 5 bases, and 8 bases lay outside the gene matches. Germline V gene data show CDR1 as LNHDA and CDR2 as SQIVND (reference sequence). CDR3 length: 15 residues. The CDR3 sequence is CASSPTGVGNQPQHF. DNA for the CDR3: TGTGCCAGTAGTCCTACAGGGGTTGGGAATCAGCCCCAGCATTTT.

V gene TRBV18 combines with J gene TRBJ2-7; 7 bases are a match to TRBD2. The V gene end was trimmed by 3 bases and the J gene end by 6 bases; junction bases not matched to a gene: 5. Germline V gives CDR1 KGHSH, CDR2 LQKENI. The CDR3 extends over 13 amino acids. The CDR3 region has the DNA TGTGCCAGCTCACCGGGGGGGTTTAGCGAGCAGTACTTC. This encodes CASSPGGFSEQYF.

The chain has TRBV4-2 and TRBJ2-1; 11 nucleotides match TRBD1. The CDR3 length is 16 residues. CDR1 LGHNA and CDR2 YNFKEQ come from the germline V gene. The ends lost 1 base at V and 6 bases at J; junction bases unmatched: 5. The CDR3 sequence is CASSQVGQGGINEQFF. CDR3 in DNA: TGTGCCAGCAGCCAAGTGGGACAGGGGGGGATCAATGAGCAGTTCTTC.

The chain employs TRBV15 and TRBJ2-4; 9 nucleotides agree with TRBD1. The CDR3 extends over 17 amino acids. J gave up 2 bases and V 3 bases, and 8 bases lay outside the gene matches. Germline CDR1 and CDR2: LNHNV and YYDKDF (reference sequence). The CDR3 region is CATSRMGQGLSKNIQYF. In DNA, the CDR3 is TGTGCCACCAGCAGGATGGGACAGGGTTTATCCAAAAACATTCAGTACTTC.

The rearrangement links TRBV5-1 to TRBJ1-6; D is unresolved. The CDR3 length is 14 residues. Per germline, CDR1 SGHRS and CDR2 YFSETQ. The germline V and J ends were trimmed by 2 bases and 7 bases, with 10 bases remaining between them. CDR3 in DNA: TGCGCCAGCAGCTTTGAGCTGGAGAATTCACCCCTCCACTTT. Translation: CASSFELENSPLHF.

CDR3 in amino acids: CASRVADRLNYEQYF. The CDR3 nucleotides read TGTGCCAGCAGAGTTGCGGACAGACTAAACTACGAGCAGTACTTC. The chain uses TRBV27 and TRBJ2-7; D may be TRBD1 (6 bases). V gave up 6 bases and J gave up 3 bases, with 18 bases separating them. This CDR3 has 15 amino acids. CDR1 MNHEY and CDR2 SMNVEV come from the germline V gene (reference sequence).

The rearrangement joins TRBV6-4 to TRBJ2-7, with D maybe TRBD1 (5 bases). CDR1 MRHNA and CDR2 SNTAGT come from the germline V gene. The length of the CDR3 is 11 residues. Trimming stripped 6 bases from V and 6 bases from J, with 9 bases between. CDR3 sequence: CASRTQGEQYF. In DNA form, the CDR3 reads TGTGCCAGCAGGACTCAGGGCGAGCAGTACTTC.

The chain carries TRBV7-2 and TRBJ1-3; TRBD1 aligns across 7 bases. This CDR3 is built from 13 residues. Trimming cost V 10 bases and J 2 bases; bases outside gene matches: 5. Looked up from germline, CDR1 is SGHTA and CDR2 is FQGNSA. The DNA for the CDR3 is TGTGCCATCCATGGGACAGCTGGAAACACCATATATTTT. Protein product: CAIHGTAGNTIYF. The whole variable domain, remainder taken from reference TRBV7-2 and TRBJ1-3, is GAGVSQSPSNKVTEKGKDVELRCDPISGHTALYWYRQSLGQGLEFLIYFQGNSAPDKSGLPSDRFSAERTGGSVSTLTIQRTQQEDSAVYLCAIHGTAGNTIYFGEGSWLTVV.

CDR3 sequence: CASSRDMGQYEAFF. CDR3 nucleotide sequence: TGTGCCAGCAGTCGAGACATGGGACAGTATGAAGCTTTCTTT. The rearrangement uses TRBV6-6 and TRBJ1-1; 7 bases agree with TRBD1. This CDR3 spans 14 amino acids. The germline V gene encodes CDR1 MNHNY and CDR2 SVGAGI (reference sequence). Trimming took 5 bases from V and 7 from J; bases not matched to a gene: 10.

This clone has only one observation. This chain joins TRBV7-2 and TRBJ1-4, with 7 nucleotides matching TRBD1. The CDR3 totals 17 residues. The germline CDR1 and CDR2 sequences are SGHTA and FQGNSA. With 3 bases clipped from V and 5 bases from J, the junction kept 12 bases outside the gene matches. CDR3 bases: TGTGCCAGCAGCTTGCACTACCCGGGACAGCCGAATGAAAAACTGTTTTTT. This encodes CASSLHYPGQPNEKLFF.

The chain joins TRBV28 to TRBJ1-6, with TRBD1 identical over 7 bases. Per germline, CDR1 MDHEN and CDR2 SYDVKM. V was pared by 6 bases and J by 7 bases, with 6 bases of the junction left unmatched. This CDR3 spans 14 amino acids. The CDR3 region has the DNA TGTGCCAGCAGGGTCGACAGGGACAATTCACCCCTCCACTTT. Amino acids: CASRVDRDNSPLHF.

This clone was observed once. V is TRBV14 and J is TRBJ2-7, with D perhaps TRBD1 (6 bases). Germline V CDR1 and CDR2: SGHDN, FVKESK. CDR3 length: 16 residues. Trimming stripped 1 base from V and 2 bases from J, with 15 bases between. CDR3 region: CASSQARAAGAYEQYF. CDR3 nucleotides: TGTGCCAGCAGCCAAGCAAGGGCCGCAGGGGCCTACGAGCAGTACTTC. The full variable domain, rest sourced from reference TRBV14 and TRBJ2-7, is EAGVTQFPSHSVIEKGQTVTLRCDPISGHDNLYWYRRVMGKEIKFLLHFVKESKQDESGMPNNRFLAERTGGTYSTLKVQPAELEDSGVYFCASSQARAAGAYEQYFGPGTRLTVT.

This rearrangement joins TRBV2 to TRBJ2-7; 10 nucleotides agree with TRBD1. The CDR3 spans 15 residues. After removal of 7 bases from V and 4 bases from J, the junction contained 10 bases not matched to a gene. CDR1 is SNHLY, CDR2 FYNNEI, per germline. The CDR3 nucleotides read TGTGCCAGCACCCGGGACGGGACAGGGGTTTACGAGCAGTACTTC. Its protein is CASTRDGTGVYEQYF.

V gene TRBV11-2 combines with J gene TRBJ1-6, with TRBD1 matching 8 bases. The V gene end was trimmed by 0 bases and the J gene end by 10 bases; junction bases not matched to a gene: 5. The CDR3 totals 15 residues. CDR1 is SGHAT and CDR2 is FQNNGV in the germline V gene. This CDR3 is CASSLEFGQGSPLHF. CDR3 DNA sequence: TGTGCCAGCAGCTTAGAATTCGGACAGGGATCACCCCTCCACTTT.

CDR3: CSVDRRDGGYGYTF. CDR3 DNA: TGCAGCGTTGACCGCAGGGACGGAGGGTATGGCTACACCTTC. This chain joins TRBV29-1 and TRBJ1-2; tentative D call: TRBD1 (5 bases). In germline, CDR1 is SQVTM, CDR2 ANQGSEA. V lost 3 bases and J lost 5, with 16 bases in between. The CDR3 covers 14 residues.